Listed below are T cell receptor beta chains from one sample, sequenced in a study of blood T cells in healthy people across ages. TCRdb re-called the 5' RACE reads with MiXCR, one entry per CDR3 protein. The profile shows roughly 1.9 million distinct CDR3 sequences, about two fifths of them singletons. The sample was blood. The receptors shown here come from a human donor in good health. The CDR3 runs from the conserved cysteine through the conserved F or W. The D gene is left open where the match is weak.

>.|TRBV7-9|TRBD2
CASSSMRETEQYF
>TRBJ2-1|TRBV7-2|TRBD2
CASSSRLAGGYNEQFF
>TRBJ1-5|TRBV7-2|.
CASSLVVLNQPQHF
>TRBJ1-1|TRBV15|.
CATSKDLGTANTEAFF
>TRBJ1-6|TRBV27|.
CASSLVGGGSPLHF
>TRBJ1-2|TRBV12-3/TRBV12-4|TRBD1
CASSGDSLYGYTF
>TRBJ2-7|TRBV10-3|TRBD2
CAISNLAGVSYEQYF
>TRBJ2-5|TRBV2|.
CASNLSGGQETQYF
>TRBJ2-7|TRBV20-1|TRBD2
CSASLRGGRYEQYF
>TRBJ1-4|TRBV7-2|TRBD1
CASSSGGRFEKLFF
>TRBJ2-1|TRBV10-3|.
CAISGKTGNEQFF
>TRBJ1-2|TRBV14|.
CASSPQFRGGYTF
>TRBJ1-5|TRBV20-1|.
CSARRDFNQPQHF
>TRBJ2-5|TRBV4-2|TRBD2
CASSQGSGGTLGETQYF
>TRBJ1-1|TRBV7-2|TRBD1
CASSFRQGAEAFF
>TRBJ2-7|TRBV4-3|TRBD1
CASSPDRGSDLGQYF
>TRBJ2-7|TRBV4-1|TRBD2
CASSQRWLAGEAFYEQYF
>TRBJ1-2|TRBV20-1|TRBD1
CSAGTGADYGYTF
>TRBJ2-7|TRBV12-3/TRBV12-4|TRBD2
CASNIAGVTYEQYF
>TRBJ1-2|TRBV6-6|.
CASKSEDSLFGGYTF
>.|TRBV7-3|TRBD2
CASSLVAAPGLAESVSYNEQYF